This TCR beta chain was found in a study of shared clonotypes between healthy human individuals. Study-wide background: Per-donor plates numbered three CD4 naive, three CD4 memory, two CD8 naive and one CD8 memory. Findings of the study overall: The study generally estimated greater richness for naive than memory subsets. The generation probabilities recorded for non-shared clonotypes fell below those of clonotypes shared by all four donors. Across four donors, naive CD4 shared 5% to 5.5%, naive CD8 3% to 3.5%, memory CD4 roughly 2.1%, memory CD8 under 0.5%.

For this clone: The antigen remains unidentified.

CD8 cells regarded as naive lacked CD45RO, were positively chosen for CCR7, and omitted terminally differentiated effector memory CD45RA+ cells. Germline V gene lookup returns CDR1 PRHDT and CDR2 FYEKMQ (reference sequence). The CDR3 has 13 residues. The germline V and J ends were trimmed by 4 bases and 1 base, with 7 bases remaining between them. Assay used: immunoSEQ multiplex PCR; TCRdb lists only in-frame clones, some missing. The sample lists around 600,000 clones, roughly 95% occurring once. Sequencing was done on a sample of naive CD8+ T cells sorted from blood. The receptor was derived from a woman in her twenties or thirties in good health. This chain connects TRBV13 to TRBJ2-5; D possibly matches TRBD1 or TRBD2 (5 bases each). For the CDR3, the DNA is TGTGCCAGCAGCTCGGGGCTCCAAGAGACCCAGTACTTC. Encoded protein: CASSSGLQETQYF.